The 8 T cell receptor beta chains in this list originate from one sample, sequenced in a study of shared clonotypes between healthy human individuals. Produced via immunoSEQ multiplex PCR; TCRdb's table is partial and in-frame only. The top ten clones hold about 0.35% of a sample with under 1,900,000 clones, approximately 98.5% of them seen once. What was sequenced was naive CD4+ T cells sorted from blood. The subset here: CD45RA+ positively selected. The receptors stem from a man aged 25-45 years in good health.

The chain recombines TRBV14 with TRBJ1-1; no definite D call. V was trimmed by 4 bases and J by 2 bases, leaving 8 bases between them. Germline CDR1 is SGHDN and CDR2 is FVKESK. This CDR3 has 13 amino acids. Written as DNA, the CDR3 is TGTGCCAGCAGCCCGATAACCAACACTGAAGCTTTCTTT. Encoded protein: CASSPITNTEAFF.

The chain couples TRBV19 to TRBJ2-2; D remains ambiguous. The CDR3 has 16 residues. Germline loops: CDR1 LNHDA, CDR2 SQIVND (reference sequence). Between the trimmed V and J ends, which lost 6 bases and 0 bases, there was a span of 14 bases. CDR3 DNA sequence: TGTGCCAGTAGAATTGCTGGAAACGCGAACACCGGGGAGCTGTTTTTT. It specifies CASRIAGNANTGELFF.

Notes on this clone: Different DNA sequences within this sample yield the same CDR3. The gene calls are TRBV14 and TRBJ1-1; D is ambiguous. The CDR3 runs 13 residues. Germline V gene sequence: CDR1 SGHDN, CDR2 FVKESK. Trimming removed 8 bases from V and 0 bases from J, with 10 bases in between. The CDR3 sequence is CASSHHMNTEAFF. In nucleotides, the CDR3 is TGTGCCAGCTCCCACCACATGAACACTGAAGCTTTCTTT.

The genes are TRBV25-1 and TRBJ2-3; maybe TRBD2 (6 bases). Trimming stripped 1 base from V and 4 bases from J, with 9 bases between. Per the germline V gene, CDR1 is MGHDK and CDR2 is SYGVNS. This CDR3 region has 14 residues. The CDR3 DNA is TGTGCCAGCAGTGAATGGGGAGGCGCAGATACGCAGTATTTT. Translation: CASSEWGGADTQYF. Full variable domain (remainder filled in from reference TRBV25-1 and TRBJ2-3): EADIYQTPRYLVIGTGKKITLECSQTMGHDKMYWYQQDPGMELHLIHYSYGVNSTEKGDLSSESTVSRIRTEHFPLTLESARPSHTSQYLCASSEWGGADTQYFGPGTRLTVL.

This clone came up a few times. Other DNA sequences of this sample code for an identical CDR3. The chain employs TRBV9 and TRBJ2-2; D call uncertain. This CDR3 contains 13 residues. In germline, CDR1 is SGDLS, CDR2 YYNGEE. Trimming removed 0 bases at V and 5 bases at J, with 5 bases between. CDR3 amino acids: CASSVGGTGELFF. The CDR3 coding sequence is TGTGCCAGCAGCGTAGGTGGGACCGGGGAGCTGTTTTTT.

CDR3 sequence: CASSSLRLRDTEAFF. The CDR3 bases are TGTGCCAGCAGCTCCCTTCGGTTACGGGACACTGAAGCTTTCTTT. The chain is built from TRBV7-6 and TRBJ1-1, with D unresolved. The CDR3 extends over 15 amino acids. Germline CDR1 and CDR2: SGHVS and FNYEAQ. Trimming cost V 4 bases and J 3 bases, with 15 bases left between them.

V is TRBV6-6 and J is TRBJ2-7; D is undetermined. V was cut by 5 bases and J by 6 bases, with 20 bases left in between. This CDR3 region has 15 residues. The V gene's germline CDR1 is MNHNY and CDR2 SVGAGI (reference sequence). In DNA, the CDR3 is TGTGCCAGCAGTGGTCCGGGCCTTCCCACCCTCGAGCAGTACTTC. Translating it yields CASSGPGLPTLEQYF.

This chain joins TRBV25-1 and TRBJ2-3; 14 bases map to TRBD2. Per germline, CDR1 MGHDK and CDR2 SYGVNS. V trimming: 6 bases; J trimming: 7 bases; junction bases outside the gene matches: 9. The CDR3 is 16 amino acids. The CDR3 coding sequence is TGTGCCAGCAGACCCACCGGGACTAGCGGGAGAAATACGCAGTATTTT. It specifies CASRPTGTSGRNTQYF.